This is a list of T cell receptor beta chains from one sample in a study of early T cells in non-severe SARS-CoV-2 infection. TCRdb passed the 5' RACE reads through MiXCR, listing each CDR3 protein once. The table lists about 64,000 distinct CDR3 sequences, 7% to 10% of them singletons. The input for sequencing was whole blood, taken at baseline. These TCRs come from an adult who was a healthcare worker with PCR-confirmed SARS-CoV-2 infection or an uninfected control (not recorded which). Each CDR3 is given with its conserved first and last residue.

v_gene: TRBV2; CDR3aa: CASSKPGHSNEKLFF
v_gene: TRBV18; CDR3aa: CASSPAAEQYF
v_gene: TRBV6-4; CDR3aa: CASSASGRNNEQYF
v_gene: TRBV5-1; CDR3aa: CASSAWGEQFF
v_gene: TRBV11-3; CDR3aa: CASSRLGTGGVGELFF
v_gene: TRBV7-9; CDR3aa: CASRETSYNEQFF
v_gene: TRBV7-7; CDR3aa: CASSLGLEKIYQLAKNIQYF
v_gene: TRBV24-1; CDR3aa: CATSLRREPTYEQYF
v_gene: TRBV5-1; CDR3aa: CASSLSGHRSYEQYF
v_gene: TRBV12-3/TRBV12-4; CDR3aa: CASRGGREDGYTF
v_gene: TRBV7-9; CDR3aa: CASSLGAGDLTGANVLTF
v_gene: TRBV6-2/TRBV6-3; CDR3aa: CASSYSGPGANVLTF
v_gene: TRBV6-2/TRBV6-3; CDR3aa: CASSLTGGRDYGYTF
v_gene: TRBV30; CDR3aa: CAWSTSGRWNEQYF
v_gene: TRBV20-1; CDR3aa: CSALITDTQYF
v_gene: TRBV6-2/TRBV6-3; CDR3aa: CASSYRTGETYEQYF
v_gene: TRBV5-1; CDR3aa: CASSLPGTGTGNTIYF
v_gene: TRBV5-6; CDR3aa: CASSLTGLPEKLFF
v_gene: TRBV7-3; CDR3aa: CASSLVREETQYF
v_gene: TRBV20-1; CDR3aa: CSATGTSGSDTQYF
v_gene: TRBV29-1; CDR3aa: CSVELGGGGKKRYNEQFF
v_gene: TRBV7-9; CDR3aa: CASSQGRKDTEAFF
v_gene: TRBV4-2; CDR3aa: CASSQGRWGQGANTQYF
v_gene: TRBV29-1; CDR3aa: CSATGSKQFF
v_gene: TRBV5-1; CDR3aa: CASSEGYEQYF
v_gene: TRBV11-2; CDR3aa: CASSFPNNYGYTF
v_gene: TRBV5-5; CDR3aa: CASSRLGQGDMWPQHF
v_gene: TRBV19; CDR3aa: CASSIRQGMSNQPQHF
v_gene: TRBV20-1; CDR3aa: CSARDRGGSGGNEQFF
v_gene: TRBV4-1; CDR3aa: CASSQDLSLAGEDETQYF
v_gene: TRBV29-1; CDR3aa: CSVHGRLGEQYF
v_gene: TRBV11-3; CDR3aa: CASSLGRGPGEQYF
v_gene: TRBV7-9; CDR3aa: CASSLGQGANEQFF
v_gene: TRBV11-2; CDR3aa: CASSLQGQGEKLFF
v_gene: TRBV7-2; CDR3aa: CASGGLNEKLFF
v_gene: TRBV7-9; CDR3aa: CASSLFGTDTQYF
v_gene: TRBV7-2; CDR3aa: CASSFGPSGRAEQFF